Shown below are 5 T cell receptor beta chains from a single sample sequenced in a study of T cell responses to AZD1222 COVID-19 vaccine. TCRdb's copy holds only in-frame clones and misses some; the assay was immunoSEQ multiplex PCR. The sample records roughly 100,000 clones, about nine tenths being singletons. Sequenced material: peripheral blood, taken on day 0 of AZD1222 vaccination. All receptors derive from an adult in good health.

The rearrangement links TRBV3-1 (or the pseudogene TRBV3-2) to TRBJ1-2; tentatively, D is TRBD1 (5 bases). Trimming removed 1 base at V and 4 bases at J, with 13 bases between. Germline values: CDR1 LGHDT, CDR2 YNNKEL (reference sequence). CDR3 size: 15 residues. The CDR3 sequence: CASSQGSRVVYGYTF. DNA of the CDR3: TGTGCCAGCAGCCAAGGGAGCAGGGTGGTCTATGGCTACACCTTC.

This clone has more than one count but fewer than ten. CDR3 protein: CASSASQGAVNTEAFF. For the CDR3, the DNA is TGTGCCAGCAGCGCCTCTCAGGGAGCAGTGAACACTGAAGCTTTCTTT. The V call is TRBV9, the J call TRBJ1-1; possible D gene TRBD1, 5 bases. The germline CDR1 and CDR2 sequences are SGDLS and YYNGEE. The length of the CDR3 is 16 residues. The V and J ends lost 3 bases and 0 bases respectively, with 15 bases between them.

J is TRBJ2-7 and V is TRBV19; a possible D gene is TRBD1 (5 bases). Trimming shortened V by 7 bases and J by 7 bases, and 14 bases separated the two germline ends. The CDR3 has 12 amino acids. Germline CDR1 and CDR2: LNHDA and SQIVND (reference sequence). CDR3 loop: CASTGRGGEQYF. CDR3 bases: TGTGCCAGTACGGGTAGGGGTGGGGAGCAGTACTTC. Variable domain in full (rest from reference TRBV19 and TRBJ2-7): DGGITQSPKYLFRKEGQNVTLSCEQNLNHDAMYWYRQDPGQGLRLIYYSQIVNDFQKGDIAEGYSVSREKKESFPLTVTSAQKNPTAFYLCASTGRGGEQYFGPGTRLTVT.

The chain combines TRBV6-5 with TRBJ1-1; D is uncertain. Trimming shortened V by 2 bases and J by 0 bases, and 13 bases separated the two germline ends. CDR1 and CDR2 (germline): MNHEY, SVGAGI. The CDR3 contains 16 residues. Here the CDR3 reads CASSYRTVLMNTEAFF. CDR3 bases: TGTGCCAGCAGTTACCGGACGGTCCTCATGAACACTGAAGCTTTCTTT.

As concerns this clone: Additional DNA sequences in this sample encode the identical CDR3. The chain couples TRBV19 to TRBJ2-7, with 8 bases that match TRBD1. The germline V gene has CDR1 LNHDA and CDR2 SQIVND (reference sequence). Trimming removed 3 bases from V and 3 bases from J; junction bases left unmatched: 1. This CDR3 spans 13 amino acids. The chain's CDR3 is CASSITGGYEQYF. CDR3 nucleotides: TGTGCCAGTAGTATTACAGGGGGCTACGAGCAGTACTTC.